The T cell receptor (beta chain) described here comes from a study of OX40 agonist ivuxolimab in advanced cancers. Study-wide points: The antigens recognized by the expanded peripheral T cells, that is their antigen specificity, were not determined. Doses of 0.1 to 3.0 mg/kg were accompanied by clonal expansion of CD4+ and CD8+ blood T cells by week 6.

This CDR3 is 12 amino acids long. The V and J ends lost 8 bases and 11 bases respectively, with 13 bases between them. The germline V gene encodes CDR1 SNHLY and CDR2 FYNNEI. In regard to this clone: Its specificity is not known.

Method: immunoSEQ multiplex PCR; TCRdb's copy keeps in-frame clones and lacks some. This table has tens of thousands of clones, just under 95% appearing once. The sequences come from CD4+ or CD8+ T cells sorted from blood, collected in a trial of the OX40 agonist ivuxolimab. The sequence derives from an adult with an advanced solid tumor such as melanoma, head and neck, liver or kidney cancer. This chain uses TRBV2 with TRBJ1-6, with unresolved D. This chain's CDR3 is CASEGGRAPLHF. DNA for the CDR3: TGTGCCAGCGAGGGAGGGAGGGCACCCCTCCACTTT.